The clone carrying this T cell receptor (beta chain) appeared many times. This entry belongs to a study of T cells in Graves' hyperthyroidism and ophthalmopathy. The CDR3 sequence is 17 residues long. The germline V gene encodes CDR1 SEHNR and CDR2 FQNEAQ (reference sequence). J gave up 0 bases and V 3 bases, and 5 bases lay outside the gene matches. The investigators amplified TCR beta CDR3 regions from RNA transcripts. First-round RT-PCR targeting the TCR CDR3 was performed with the HTBI primer set. TCRdb called the multiplex PCR reads again in MiXCR, with one record for every CDR3 protein. Found here are just over 550,000 distinct CDR3 sequences, around 45% of them singletons; the top ten hold just under 8.5%.

This receptor was obtained from a woman aged 18-29 years with Graves' hyperthyroidism. The chain links TRBV7-9 to TRBJ2-6, with TRBD1 identical over 7 bases. Sequenced input: peripheral blood or thyroid tissue (not recorded which). This CDR3 reads CASSFTGASSGANVLTF. The CDR3 bases are TGTGCCAGCAGCTTTACAGGGGCAAGCTCTGGGGCCAACGTCCTGACTTTC.